Listed below are T cell receptor beta chains from one sample, sequenced in a study of identifying expanded T cells in peripheral blood. Measured with immunoSEQ multiplex PCR; TCRdb has only the in-frame clones, and not every one. The sample shows approximately 110,000 clones, about 88% of them seen only once. The sequenced sample was blood. The receptors were sampled from a person between 18 and 75 years old in good health. CDR3s include the opening cysteine and the closing phenylalanine or tryptophan. Each record gives: V gene, J gene, D gene, CDR3 length, clone size, CDR3 DNA, CDR3 protein. The D gene is left open where the match is weak. The size entry is marked missing in some rows and otherwise reads once, few, many or a size class.

v_gene: TRBV20-1
j_gene: TRBJ2-7
d_gene: -
len: 11
abundance: -
CDR3nt: TGCAGTGCCGGAACGGGGTACGAGCAGTACTTC
CDR3aa: CSAGTGYEQYF

v_gene: TRBV15
j_gene: TRBJ2-1
d_gene: TRBD2
len: 15
abundance: -
CDR3nt: TGTGCCACCAGCAGGGGACTAGCGGAACACAATGAGCAGTTCTTC
CDR3aa: CATSRGLAEHNEQFF

v_gene: TRBV9
j_gene: TRBJ2-5
d_gene: -
len: 14
abundance: -
CDR3nt: TGTGCCAGCAGCGCCGACAGTGGGCGGGAGACCCAGTACTTC
CDR3aa: CASSADSGRETQYF

v_gene: TRBV6-1
j_gene: TRBJ2-1
d_gene: TRBD2
len: 15
abundance: -
CDR3nt: TGTGCCAGCAACCTAGCGGGGGGGCAGCATAATGAGCAGTTCTTC
CDR3aa: CASNLAGGQHNEQFF

v_gene: TRBV15
j_gene: TRBJ2-7
d_gene: -
len: 14
abundance: -
CDR3nt: TGTGCCACCAGCAGAGGAGCGGGTCGCTACGAGCAGTACTTC
CDR3aa: CATSRGAGRYEQYF

v_gene: TRBV5-1
j_gene: TRBJ2-1
d_gene: -
len: 14
abundance: once
CDR3nt: TGCGCCAGCAGCTTGAGGGAGTCCTACAATGAGCAGTTCTTC
CDR3aa: CASSLRESYNEQFF

v_gene: TRBV19
j_gene: TRBJ1-5
d_gene: -
len: 15
abundance: -
CDR3nt: TGTGCCAGTAGTGGAGGCAGGTATAGCAATCAGCCCCAGCATTTT
CDR3aa: CASSGGRYSNQPQHF

v_gene: TRBV6-1
j_gene: TRBJ1-1
d_gene: -
len: 14
abundance: -
CDR3nt: TGTGCCAGCAGTGGGTACAGCGGTAGCACTGAAGCTTTCTTT
CDR3aa: CASSGYSGSTEAFF

v_gene: TRBV2
j_gene: TRBJ1-1
d_gene: TRBD1
len: 13
abundance: -
CDR3nt: TGTGCCACCAAGGGACAGGGAGCCACTGAAGCTTTCTTT
CDR3aa: CATKGQGATEAFF

v_gene: TRBV11-3
j_gene: TRBJ2-1
d_gene: TRBD1
len: 15
abundance: -
CDR3nt: TGTGCCAGCAGCTTAGTACAGGGGCCTCGTAATGAGCAGTTCTTC
CDR3aa: CASSLVQGPRNEQFF

v_gene: TRBV7-9
j_gene: TRBJ2-1
d_gene: TRBD2
len: 15
abundance: -
CDR3nt: TGTGCCAGCAGCTTTGAACTAGCGGGAGTCTCTGAGCAGTTCTTC
CDR3aa: CASSFELAGVSEQFF

v_gene: TRBV6-5
j_gene: TRBJ2-1
d_gene: -
len: 11
abundance: -
CDR3nt: TGTGCCAGCAGTGCCCTCAATGAGCAGTTCTTC
CDR3aa: CASSALNEQFF

v_gene: TRBV10-3
j_gene: TRBJ2-1
d_gene: -
len: 15
abundance: -
CDR3nt: TGTGCCATCAGTGTAGGTGGAGCGTTCTACAATGAGCAGTTCTTC
CDR3aa: CAISVGGAFYNEQFF

v_gene: TRBV6-4
j_gene: TRBJ2-1
d_gene: -
len: 14
abundance: -
CDR3nt: TGTGCCAGCAGTGACCCGGGGGACAGCAATGAGCAGTTCTTC
CDR3aa: CASSDPGDSNEQFF

v_gene: TRBV7-2
j_gene: TRBJ2-7
d_gene: -
len: 15
abundance: -
CDR3nt: TGTGCCAGCAGCTTAGGTGCGGGGACGACTTACGAGCAGTACTTC
CDR3aa: CASSLGAGTTYEQYF

v_gene: TRBV27
j_gene: TRBJ2-3
d_gene: TRBD1
len: 16
abundance: -
CDR3nt: TGTGCCAGCAGTCCGGGGACAGGCAATTTAGCAGATACGCAGTATTTT
CDR3aa: CASSPGTGNLADTQYF

v_gene: TRBV4-1
j_gene: TRBJ2-5
d_gene: -
len: 13
abundance: -
CDR3nt: TGCGCCAGCAGCCAAAGCCCCGGAGAGGCCCAGTACTTC
CDR3aa: CASSQSPGEAQYF

v_gene: TRBV2
j_gene: TRBJ1-1
d_gene: -
len: 15
abundance: -
CDR3nt: TGTGCCAGCAGAACCACACAGGGCTTGGGGGGTGAAGCTTTCTTT
CDR3aa: CASRTTQGLGGEAFF

v_gene: TRBV5-1
j_gene: TRBJ2-5
d_gene: -
len: 15
abundance: -
CDR3nt: TGCGCCAGCAGCTTCCTGACGGGGAGCCAAGAGACCCAGTACTTC
CDR3aa: CASSFLTGSQETQYF

v_gene: TRBV28
j_gene: TRBJ1-1
d_gene: TRBD1
len: 16
abundance: -
CDR3nt: TGTGCCAGCAGTTTGACAGGGATCTCGGTGAACACTGAAGCTTTCTTT
CDR3aa: CASSLTGISVNTEAFF

v_gene: TRBV6-5
j_gene: TRBJ2-7
d_gene: -
len: 14
abundance: -
CDR3nt: TGTGCCAGCAGTCGGACCCACAGGACCAACGAGCAGTACTTC
CDR3aa: CASSRTHRTNEQYF

v_gene: TRBV2
j_gene: TRBJ2-4
d_gene: -
len: 19
abundance: -
CDR3nt: TGTGCCAGCAGGGGGAACTCACCCCCAGGGGCTCTAGCCAAAAACATTCAGTACTTC
CDR3aa: CASRGNSPPGALAKNIQYF

v_gene: TRBV9
j_gene: TRBJ2-1
d_gene: -
len: 14
abundance: -
CDR3nt: TGTGCCAGCAGCGGTGGGCTAGCCAACAATGAGCAGTTCTTC
CDR3aa: CASSGGLANNEQFF

v_gene: TRBV6-5
j_gene: TRBJ2-2
d_gene: TRBD2
len: 15
abundance: -
CDR3nt: TGTGCCAGCAGCACCGGGGGGGGCGCGGCCGGGGAGCTGTTTTTT
CDR3aa: CASSTGGGAAGELFF

v_gene: TRBV6-1
j_gene: TRBJ1-4
d_gene: TRBD1
len: 13
abundance: -
CDR3nt: TGTGCCAGCCAGGACAGGGGGAATGAAAAACTGTTTTTT
CDR3aa: CASQDRGNEKLFF

v_gene: TRBV28
j_gene: TRBJ2-4
d_gene: -
len: 15
abundance: -
CDR3nt: TGTGCCAGCAGCTCGACATCCGGTCCCAAAAACATTCAGTACTTC
CDR3aa: CASSSTSGPKNIQYF

v_gene: TRBV19
j_gene: TRBJ1-2
d_gene: -
len: 15
abundance: -
CDR3nt: TGTGCCAGTAGTATCCGGACTGAGGGGCCCTATGGCTACACCTTC
CDR3aa: CASSIRTEGPYGYTF

v_gene: TRBV5-1
j_gene: TRBJ1-6
d_gene: -
len: 13
abundance: many
CDR3nt: TGCGCCAGCAGCTTGTTTCTTAATTCACCCCTCCACTTT
CDR3aa: CASSLFLNSPLHF

v_gene: TRBV6-1
j_gene: TRBJ1-5
d_gene: -
len: 15
abundance: -
CDR3nt: TGTGCCAGCATGAAGGAACACTATAGCAATCAGCCCCAGCATTTT
CDR3aa: CASMKEHYSNQPQHF

v_gene: TRBV7-2
j_gene: TRBJ1-3
d_gene: -
len: 13
abundance: -
CDR3nt: TGTGCCAGCGGACATTCCTCTGGAAACACCATATATTTT
CDR3aa: CASGHSSGNTIYF

v_gene: TRBV21-1
j_gene: TRBJ1-5
d_gene: -
len: 15
abundance: -
CDR3nt: TGTGCCACCATCTTAGGGGATTGGGGCAATCAGCCCCAGCATTTT
CDR3aa: CATILGDWGNQPQHF

v_gene: TRBV11-1
j_gene: TRBJ2-7
d_gene: -
len: 17
abundance: -
CDR3nt: TGTGCCAGCAGCTTAGCGTCCCTTACACGAAACTCCTACGAGCAGTACTTC
CDR3aa: CASSLASLTRNSYEQYF

v_gene: TRBV4-2
j_gene: TRBJ2-2
d_gene: -
len: 18
abundance: -
CDR3nt: TGTGCCAGCAGCCAAGAGGCGTTGACCGGCTCATGGACCGGGGAGCTGTTTTTT
CDR3aa: CASSQEALTGSWTGELFF

v_gene: TRBV18
j_gene: TRBJ2-2
d_gene: -
len: 16
abundance: once
CDR3nt: TGTGCCAGCTCACCACCCGGGGGATTGAACACCGGGGAGCTGTTTTTT
CDR3aa: CASSPPGGLNTGELFF

v_gene: TRBV4-3
j_gene: TRBJ1-2
d_gene: -
len: 15
abundance: -
CDR3nt: TGCGCCAGCAGCCAAGGGTTTGGGCGCTCCTATGGCTACACCTTC
CDR3aa: CASSQGFGRSYGYTF

v_gene: TRBV7-9
j_gene: TRBJ2-2
d_gene: TRBD2
len: 14
abundance: -
CDR3nt: TGTGCCAGCAGCGGTAGCGGGAGAGCGGGGGAGCTGTTTTTT
CDR3aa: CASSGSGRAGELFF

v_gene: TRBV28
j_gene: TRBJ1-4
d_gene: -
len: 15
abundance: -
CDR3nt: TGTGCCAGCAGTCCTCCAGGGTCCAGATCTGAAAAACTGTTTTTT
CDR3aa: CASSPPGSRSEKLFF

v_gene: TRBV10-3
j_gene: TRBJ1-1
d_gene: TRBD1
len: 16
abundance: -
CDR3nt: TGTGCCATCAGTGAGTCGGGGACAGGGGAACTTAATGAAGCTTTCTTT
CDR3aa: CAISESGTGELNEAFF

v_gene: TRBV30
j_gene: TRBJ2-1
d_gene: -
len: 12
abundance: -
CDR3nt: TGTGCCTGGAGCGGGCTAGCGAATGAGCAGTTCTTC
CDR3aa: CAWSGLANEQFF

v_gene: TRBV2
j_gene: TRBJ2-2
d_gene: -
len: 15
abundance: once
CDR3nt: TGTGCCAGCAGTGAACTGAGGCAGAACACCGGGGAGCTGTTTTTT
CDR3aa: CASSELRQNTGELFF

v_gene: TRBV19
j_gene: TRBJ1-4
d_gene: -
len: 15
abundance: once
CDR3nt: TGTGCCAGTAGTCCGGACCGCTCGAATAATGAAAAACTGTTTTTT
CDR3aa: CASSPDRSNNEKLFF

v_gene: TRBV5-1
j_gene: TRBJ2-1
d_gene: -
len: 14
abundance: -
CDR3nt: TGCGCCAGCAGCTCCTCAGTGCCCTCCAATGAGCAGTTCTTC
CDR3aa: CASSSSVPSNEQFF

v_gene: TRBV2
j_gene: TRBJ1-1
d_gene: -
len: 13
abundance: -
CDR3nt: TGTGCCAGCGGCTGGGGGGTGAACACTGAAGCTTTCTTT
CDR3aa: CASGWGVNTEAFF

v_gene: TRBV20-1
j_gene: TRBJ2-5
d_gene: -
len: 10
abundance: -
CDR3nt: TGCAGTGCTATAACCGGGACCCAGTACTTC
CDR3aa: CSAITGTQYF

v_gene: TRBV7-6
j_gene: TRBJ2-3
d_gene: -
len: 13
abundance: -
CDR3nt: TGTGCCAGCAGCTTAAGGTTGCAGGGTACGCAGTATTTT
CDR3aa: CASSLRLQGTQYF

v_gene: TRBV5-1
j_gene: TRBJ2-3
d_gene: TRBD2
len: 15
abundance: -
CDR3nt: TGCGCCAGCAGCCCACTAGCGGGAGGTGCAGATACGCAGTATTTT
CDR3aa: CASSPLAGGADTQYF

v_gene: TRBV5-8
j_gene: TRBJ2-1
d_gene: -
len: 14
abundance: few
CDR3nt: TGTGCCAGCAGCTTACAGATCCAAAGCAATGAGCAGTTCTTC
CDR3aa: CASSLQIQSNEQFF

v_gene: TRBV19
j_gene: TRBJ1-5
d_gene: TRBD1
len: 15
abundance: -
CDR3nt: TGTGCCAGTAGCAGGGGGGGGTATAGCAATCAGCCCCAGCATTTT
CDR3aa: CASSRGGYSNQPQHF

v_gene: TRBV7-8
j_gene: TRBJ1-4
d_gene: -
len: 15
abundance: -
CDR3nt: TGTGCCAGCACCCCCTCGGCAGGGCGGGATGAAAAACTGTTTTTT
CDR3aa: CASTPSAGRDEKLFF

v_gene: TRBV2
j_gene: TRBJ1-1
d_gene: -
len: 14
abundance: -
CDR3nt: TGTGCCAGCAGAAATCGGACAATTGACACTGAAGCTTTCTTT
CDR3aa: CASRNRTIDTEAFF

v_gene: TRBV2
j_gene: TRBJ2-5
d_gene: -
len: 14
abundance: -
CDR3nt: TGTGCCAGCAAGGGATCCGGGCGCCAAGAGACCCAGTACTTC
CDR3aa: CASKGSGRQETQYF

v_gene: TRBV18
j_gene: TRBJ2-7
d_gene: -
len: 13
abundance: -
CDR3nt: TGTGCCAGCTCACCCGATACAGGGTTAGAGCAGTACTTC
CDR3aa: CASSPDTGLEQYF

v_gene: TRBV27
j_gene: TRBJ2-4
d_gene: -
len: 15
abundance: -
CDR3nt: TGTGCCAGCAGAGCTACAGGGCTAGCCAAAAACATTCAGTACTTC
CDR3aa: CASRATGLAKNIQYF